This entry features one TCR beta chain sequence. The ends lost 4 bases at V and 5 bases at J; junction bases unmatched: 9. This CDR3 is 16 amino acids long. The V gene's germline CDR1 is MDHEN and CDR2 SYDVKM. The sample originates from a study of T cell changes during pregnancy in multiple sclerosis. Sequencing was performed with immunoSEQ multiplex PCR; in TCRdb, only in-frame clones are kept and a portion is missing. This table holds roughly 46,000 clones, more than 85% found once. The sequenced sample was peripheral blood, obtained in the third trimester of pregnancy. The rearrangement joins TRBV28 to TRBJ2-3, with 10 bases identical to TRBD2. The sequence derives from a female donor with multiple sclerosis, enrolled in a pregnancy study. The CDR3 DNA is TGTGCCAGCAGTTCACCAGCTAGCGGGAGAAGAGATACGCAGTATTTT. This gives the protein CASSSPASGRRDTQYF.